These T cell receptor beta chains were read from a single sample in a study of blood T cell repertoires in COVID-19. Only in-frame clones appear in the TCRdb table, and some are missing; sequencing was by immunoSEQ multiplex PCR. The top ten hold about 2.5% of the sample, which has a few hundred thousand clones, more than 85% seen once. Input material: peripheral blood. The source is a young adult with COVID-19, enrolled during active disease. Each CDR3 is given with its conserved first and last residue. D genes are given only for firm matches. The size of a clone is reported for some rows only, either as once, few or many, or as a class for expanded clones.

>.|.|TRBV18|TRBJ2-3
CASSPPQGTDTQYF
TGTGCCAGCTCACCACCTCAGGGCACAGATACGCAGTATTTT
>.|TRBD2|TRBV3-1/TRBV3-2|TRBJ2-2
CASRNRKREGLPTGELFF
TGTGCCAGCAGGAACCGAAAGCGGGAGGGCCTCCCCACCGGGGAGCTGTTTTTT
>once|.|TRBV24-1|TRBJ2-7
CATRDGGASSYEQYF
TGTGCCACCAGGGACGGGGGAGCGTCCTCCTACGAGCAGTACTTC
>.|TRBD1|TRBV5-1|TRBJ1-1
CASRETGGVGAFF
TGCGCCAGCAGAGAGACAGGGGGCGTCGGAGCTTTCTTT
>.|TRBD2|TRBV13|TRBJ2-3
CASSPRTSGSTDTQYF
TGTGCCAGCAGCCCAAGGACTAGCGGTAGCACAGATACGCAGTATTTT
>.|TRBD2|TRBV9|TRBJ2-3
CASSVGLAVSTDTQYF
TGTGCCAGCAGCGTTGGACTAGCGGTAAGCACAGATACGCAGTATTTT
>.|.|TRBV19|TRBJ1-4
CASSRTSSEKLFF
TGTGCCAGTAGTCGAACGAGTTCTGAAAAACTGTTTTTT
>.|.|TRBV21-1|TRBJ1-5
CASSKEHKSSNQPQHF
TGTGCCAGCAGCAAAGAACATAAATCAAGCAATCAGCCCCAGCATTTT
>few|.|TRBV2|TRBJ1-1
CASSPGHALEAFF
TGTGCCAGCAGCCCAGGACATGCTCTCGAAGCTTTCTTT
>.|.|TRBV5-1|TRBJ1-1
CASSVETTPNTEAFF
TGCGCCAGCAGCGTGGAGACAACACCGAACACTGAAGCTTTCTTT
>.|.|TRBV19|TRBJ2-3
CASTPDSLSTDTQYF
TGTGCCAGTACCCCGGACAGTCTCAGCACAGATACGCAGTATTTT
>.|.|TRBV19|TRBJ2-5
CASSIDPRGGLRETQYF
TGTGCCAGTAGTATAGATCCGAGGGGGGGTCTCCGAGAGACCCAGTACTTC
>.|TRBD1|TRBV7-3|TRBJ2-7
CASSLTVTGSSYEQYF
TGTGCCAGCAGCTTAACGGTGACAGGGAGCTCCTACGAGCAGTACTTC
>.|.|TRBV5-1|TRBJ1-1
CASSLGRPAEAFF
TGCGCCAGCAGCTTGGGGAGGCCTGCTGAAGCTTTCTTT
>.|.|TRBV7-9|TRBJ2-7
CASSFTGQDEQYF
TGTGCCAGCAGCTTTACAGGGCAGGACGAGCAGTACTTC
>.|.|TRBV2|TRBJ2-7
CASIPDRTEGQYF
TGTGCCAGCATTCCGGACAGGACGGAGGGGCAGTACTTC
>.|TRBD2|TRBV30|TRBJ2-1
CAWSTGLAYNEQFF
TGTGCCTGGAGTACGGGACTAGCATACAATGAGCAGTTCTTC
>.|.|TRBV14|TRBJ2-2
CASSQDGRASYTGELFF
TGTGCCAGCAGCCAAGATGGGCGGGCGTCTTACACCGGGGAGCTGTTTTTT
>.|.|TRBV19|TRBJ1-1
CASSIGRGAVTEAFF
TGTGCCAGTAGTATAGGAAGGGGCGCCGTCACTGAAGCTTTCTTT
>.|.|TRBV28|TRBJ1-3
CASRGISGEMHSGNTIYF
TGTGCCAGCAGGGGCATCTCAGGGGAAATGCACTCTGGAAACACCATATATTTT